Shown below are 21 T cell receptor beta chains from a single sample sequenced in a study of blood T cells in healthy people across ages. Through a sample-barcoded 5' primer and a J-beta primer mix, a second PCR was run for about 6 to 11 cycles. TCRdb independently ran MiXCR on the 5' RACE reads; one entry per CDR3 protein. Here the sample spans around 1,900,000 distinct CDR3 sequences, about two fifths being singletons. The sequencing input was blood. The receptor set was obtained from a human donor in good health.

The rearrangement joins TRBV2 to TRBJ1-1; unclear D gene. Germline V lookup: CDR1 SNHLY, CDR2 FYNNEI. The CDR3 extends over 13 amino acids. The DNA of the CDR3 is TGTACCGGTCGTGGACCGACGAACACTGAAGCTTTCTTT. Protein: CTGRGPTNTEAFF. The variable domain in full, with the rest retrieved from reference TRBV2 and TRBJ1-1, is EPEVTQTPSHQVTQMGQEVILRCVPISNHLYFYWYRQILGQKVEFLVSFYNNEISEKSEIFDDQFSVERPDGSNFTLKIRSTKLEDSAMYFCTGRGPTNTEAFFGQGTRLTVV.

The chain combines TRBV29-1 with TRBJ1-1; D remains unclear. V lost 4 bases and J 9 bases, leaving 21 bases between the germline ends. CDR1 and CDR2 from the germline V gene are SQVTM and ANQGSEA. The CDR3 loop spans 14 amino acids. The CDR3 sequence is CSVVDDPTIHKAFF. In nucleotides, the CDR3 is TGCAGCGTTGTCGACGACCCGACGATCCATAAAGCTTTCTTT.

This chain connects TRBV10-3 to TRBJ1-5; the D is unclear. CDR1 ENHRY and CDR2 SYGVKD come from the germline V gene. The V end lost 3 bases, the J end lost 3 bases, and 6 bases lay between the germline ends. CDR3 size: 13 residues. The CDR3 reads CAISDGFNQPQHF. As DNA, the CDR3 is TGTGCCATCAGTGACGGGTTCAATCAGCCCCAGCATTTT.

The J gene is TRBJ2-7, the V gene TRBV7-8; D is unresolved. With 0 bases removed from V and 4 bases from J, the gap between germline ends came to 13 bases. CDR1 is SGHVS and CDR2 is FQNEAQ in the germline V gene. The CDR3 runs to 15 residues. The chain's CDR3 is CASSLAFGGVYEQYF. In nucleotides, the CDR3 is TGTGCCAGCAGCTTAGCTTTCGGTGGGGTGTACGAGCAGTACTTC. The entire variable domain, with the rest obtained from reference TRBV7-8 and TRBJ2-7, is as follows: GAGVSQSPRYKVAKRGQDVALRCDPISGHVSLFWYQQALGQGPEFLTYFQNEAQLDKSGLPSDRFFAERPEGSVSTLKIQRTQQEDSAVYLCASSLAFGGVYEQYFGPGTRLTVT.

This clonotype was observed a few times. The V and J genes are TRBV4-1 and TRBJ2-5; D gene ambiguous. Per germline, CDR1 MGHRA and CDR2 YSYEKL. Trimming pared 4 bases from V and 5 bases from J, leaving 14 bases between. CDR3 length: 14 residues. The CDR3 DNA reads as TGCGCCAGCAGCCTAGATTGGTCCCAGGAGACCCAGTACTTC. Encoded protein: CASSLDWSQETQYF.

This rearrangement joins TRBV24-1 to TRBJ2-3; 9 bases line up with TRBD1. V trimming: 5 bases; J trimming: 2 bases; junction bases outside the gene matches: 10. The CDR3 runs 17 residues. Germline V gives CDR1 KGHDR, CDR2 SFDVKD. For the CDR3, the DNA is TGTGCCACCAGTGCCAACTTGGGACAGGGACACACAGATACGCAGTATTTT. It specifies CATSANLGQGHTDTQYF.

This clonotype has only a few counts. V is TRBV15 and J is TRBJ2-5; possibly TRBD1 or TRBD2 for D (5 bases each). With 0 bases removed from V and 5 bases from J, the gap between germline ends came to 16 bases. The CDR3 has 16 residues. The germline V gene has CDR1 LNHNV and CDR2 YYDKDF (reference sequence). CDR3 coding DNA: TGTGCCACCAGCAGAGATCGGGCCAGGGAGAGGGAGACCCAGTACTTC. As protein: CATSRDRARERETQYF.

V and J are TRBV28 and TRBJ2-1; D remains unclear. In germline, CDR1 is MDHEN, CDR2 SYDVKM. Trimming shortened V by 2 bases and J by 11 bases, and 13 bases separated the two germline ends. The CDR3 loop spans 13 amino acids. CDR3 nucleotide sequence: TGTGCCAGCAGTTTAATTTTTACTCTAAAGCAGTTCTTC. Protein sequence: CASSLIFTLKQFF.

Details on this clonotype: At one boundary the junction diverges from the germline segment, which might be a read error. The rearrangement joins TRBV6-5 to TRBJ2-5, with D possibly being TRBD1 or TRBD2 (5 bases each). The CDR3 runs 16 residues. Germline-derived CDR1 and CDR2 are MNHEY and SVGAGI. The CDR3, as DNA: TGTGCCAACAGTTCTAGCCGGGACCCCATGGAGGAGACCCAGTACTTC. Its protein is CANSSSRDPMEETQYF.

The genes are TRBV2 and TRBJ2-5; 10 bases agree with TRBD2. Germline trimming cut 6 bases from V and 0 bases from J; bases unmatched to any gene: 7. CDR1 SNHLY and CDR2 FYNNEI come from the germline V gene. There are 16 residues in the CDR3. The CDR3 coding sequence is TGTGCCAGCAGCGGACTAGCGGATAGGTACCAAGAGACCCAGTACTTC. This gives the protein CASSGLADRYQETQYF.

The chain combines TRBV5-1 with TRBJ2-3, with 11 bases lining up with TRBD1. The V segment lost 4 bases and the J segment 4 bases; nucleotides outside the gene matches: 5. The CDR3 is 15 amino acids. Per the germline V gene, CDR1 is SGHRS and CDR2 is YFSETQ. The CDR3 sequence: CASSPRDRGSDTQYF. In DNA form, the CDR3 reads TGCGCCAGCAGCCCCAGGGACAGGGGGTCAGATACGCAGTATTTT.

This clonotype was picked up a small number of times. The rearrangement uses TRBV5-1 and TRBJ1-2, with a tentative D call TRBD1 (5 bases). This CDR3 contains 15 residues. The germline V gene encodes CDR1 SGHRS and CDR2 YFSETQ. Trimming took 3 bases from V and 6 from J, leaving 18 bases between them. The CDR3 spells CASSSGRGVLDGYTF. As DNA, the CDR3 is TGCGCCAGCAGCTCCGGCCGGGGGGTTCTCGATGGCTACACCTTC.

The chain recombines TRBV19 with TRBJ1-2, with no clear D. This CDR3 is 17 amino acids long. Trimming stripped 0 bases from V and 4 bases from J, with 18 bases between. In germline, CDR1 is LNHDA, CDR2 SQIVND (reference sequence). CDR3 sequence (DNA): TGTGCCAGTAGTATAGATGGAGCATCAGGATTTGCCTATGGCTACACCTTC. The encoded protein is CASSIDGASGFAYGYTF.

The chain carries TRBV6-2 or TRBV6-3 and TRBJ1-2; D uncertain. V lost 5 bases and J 8 bases, leaving 12 bases between the germline ends. Germline V gene sequence: CDR1 MNHEY, CDR2 SVGEGT. The length of the CDR3 is 12 residues. CDR3 in amino acids: CASSQDWIGYTF. CDR3 DNA sequence: TGTGCCAGCAGTCAGGACTGGATCGGCTACACCTTC.

The V and J genes are TRBV12-3 or TRBV12-4 and TRBJ2-1; 9 bases agree with TRBD2. This CDR3 contains 15 residues. With V trimmed by 5 bases and J by 5 bases, 7 bases remained unmatched. CDR3 DNA: TGTGCCAGCAGTCTCAGACTAGCGGCCAACAATGAGCAGTTCTTC. This translates into CASSLRLAANNEQFF.

V gene TRBV5-5 combines with J gene TRBJ1-2; D perhaps matches TRBD1 (5 bases). Trimming removed 4 bases at V and 3 bases at J, with 16 bases between. The CDR3 sequence is 15 residues long. Germline V gives CDR1 SGHKS, CDR2 YYEKEE (reference sequence). The CDR3 region has the DNA TGTGCCAGCAGCCCAGGACAAACTCTTGACTATGGCTACACCTTC. Its protein product is CASSPGQTLDYGYTF. Drawing the rest from reference TRBV5-5 and TRBJ1-2, the complete variable domain is DAGVTQSPTHLIKTRGQQVTLRCSPISGHKSVSWYQQVLGQGPQFIFQYYEKEERGRGNFPDRFSARQFPNYSSELNVNALLLGDSALYLCASSPGQTLDYGYTFGSGTRLTVV.

This chain links TRBV28 with TRBJ1-1; TRBD1 matches 10 bases. CDR1 and CDR2 (germline): MDHEN, SYDVKM. This CDR3 contains 16 residues. V dropped 5 bases and J dropped 1; count of bases not matched to a gene: 7. The CDR3: CASSTLRDRGNTEAFF. DNA for the CDR3: TGTGCCAGCAGTACACTCCGGGACAGGGGGAACACTGAAGCTTTCTTT.

The chain combines TRBV12-3 or TRBV12-4 with TRBJ2-1, with 7 bases matching TRBD1. Trimming at V came to 1 base and at J to 13 bases, leaving 4 bases not matched to a gene. The CDR3 has 12 residues. The CDR3 spells CASSLDHRGQFF. Written as DNA, the CDR3 is TGTGCCAGCAGTTTAGACCACAGGGGACAGTTCTTC.

This clonotype was recorded only once. As DNA, the CDR3 is TGTGCCATCAGAGGACAGGCTGATCAGCCCCAGCATTTT. Amino acids: CAIRGQADQPQHF. The chain uses TRBV10-3 and TRBJ1-5; 7 nucleotides match TRBD1. Germline V CDR1 and CDR2: ENHRY, SYGVKD. Trimming removed 6 bases from V and 5 bases from J; junction bases left unmatched: 4. CDR3 size: 13 residues.

In this sample, this clonotype turned up once. Given a much more abundant clone one base away, this may be a read error. The genes are TRBV15 and TRBJ2-5; no clear D gene. The CDR3 sequence is 13 residues long. V gave up 1 base and J gave up 13 bases, with 16 bases separating them. CDR1 is LNHNV, CDR2 YYDKDF, per germline (reference sequence). CDR3 region: CATSRAIGDLPYF. For the CDR3, the DNA is TGTGCCACCAGCAGAGCAATCGGCGACCTACCGTACTTC.

The rearrangement uses TRBV20-1 and TRBJ1-5, with TRBD1 identical over 9 bases. Trimming took 6 bases from V and 5 from J; bases not matched to a gene: 8. This CDR3 has 14 amino acids. Germline CDR1 reads DFQATT; CDR2 reads SNEGSKA (reference sequence). Written as DNA, the CDR3 is TGCAGTGCCATGGGTGGGGACAGGGATCAGCCCCAGCATTTT. Encoded protein: CSAMGGDRDQPQHF.